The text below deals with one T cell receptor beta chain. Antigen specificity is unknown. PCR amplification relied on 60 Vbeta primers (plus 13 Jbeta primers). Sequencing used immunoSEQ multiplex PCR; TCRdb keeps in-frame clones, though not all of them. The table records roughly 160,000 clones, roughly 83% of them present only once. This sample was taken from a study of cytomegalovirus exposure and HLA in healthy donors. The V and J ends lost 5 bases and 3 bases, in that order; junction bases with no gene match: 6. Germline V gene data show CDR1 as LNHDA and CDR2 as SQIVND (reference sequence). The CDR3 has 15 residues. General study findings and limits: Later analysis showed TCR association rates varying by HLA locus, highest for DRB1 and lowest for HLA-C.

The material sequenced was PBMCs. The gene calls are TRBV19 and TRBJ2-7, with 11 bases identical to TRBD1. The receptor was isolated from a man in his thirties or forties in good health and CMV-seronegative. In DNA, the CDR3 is TGTGCCAGTAGTCCACGGACAGGGGGCTTCTACGAGCAGTACTTC. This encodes CASSPRTGGFYEQYF.